These 2 T cell receptor beta chains were sequenced from one sample in a study of T cell responses to AZD1222 COVID-19 vaccine. Sequenced by immunoSEQ multiplex PCR; TCRdb stores in-frame clones only, minus some. The data show around 99,000 clones, around 89% seen once. The sample was peripheral blood, taken on day 0 of AZD1222 vaccination. The receptors derive from an adult in good health.

This clone has a single count. CDR3 amino acids: CASSQASTGTPYEQYF. CDR3 DNA: TGCGCCAGCAGCCAAGCCTCAACAGGTACTCCCTACGAGCAGTACTTC. The V gene is TRBV4-3, the J gene TRBJ2-7; a possible D gene is TRBD1 (5 bases). Trimming took 1 base from V and 2 from J, leaving 15 bases between them. The CDR3 contains 16 residues. Looked up from germline, CDR1 is LGHNA and CDR2 is YSLEER.

V gene TRBV3-1 (or the pseudogene TRBV3-2) combines with J gene TRBJ2-7, with 9 bases that match TRBD2. The CDR3 spans 17 residues. The V segment lost 4 bases and the J segment 3 bases; nucleotides outside the gene matches: 13. CDR1 and CDR2 from the germline V gene are LGHDT and YNNKEL (reference sequence). CDR3 protein: CASSRGLASGPYYEQYF. Here the CDR3 DNA reads TGTGCCAGCAGCCGTGGACTAGCGTCGGGGCCTTACTACGAGCAGTACTTC.